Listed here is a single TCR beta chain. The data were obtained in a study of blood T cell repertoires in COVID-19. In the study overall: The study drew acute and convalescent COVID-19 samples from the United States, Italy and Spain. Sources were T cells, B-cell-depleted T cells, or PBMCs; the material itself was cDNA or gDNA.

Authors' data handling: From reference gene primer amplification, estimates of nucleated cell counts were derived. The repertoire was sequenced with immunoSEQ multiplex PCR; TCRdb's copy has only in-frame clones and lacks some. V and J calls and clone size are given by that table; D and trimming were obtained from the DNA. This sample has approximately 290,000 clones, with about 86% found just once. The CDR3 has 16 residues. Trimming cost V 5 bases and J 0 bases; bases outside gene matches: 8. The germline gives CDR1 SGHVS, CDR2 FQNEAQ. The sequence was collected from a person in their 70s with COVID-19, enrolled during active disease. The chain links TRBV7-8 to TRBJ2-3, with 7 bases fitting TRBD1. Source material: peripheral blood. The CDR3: CASSPDRETSTDTQYF. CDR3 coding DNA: TGTGCCAGCAGCCCCGACAGGGAGACTAGCACAGATACGCAGTATTTT.